What follows is one TCR beta chain and its context. Its target is unknown. Germline V gene lookup returns CDR1 MDHEN and CDR2 SYDVKM. The CDR3 is made up of 11 amino acids. The V segment lost 3 bases and the J segment 10 bases; nucleotides outside the gene matches: 1. Time point described: cycle 4 day 1 (C4D1), after 6 weeks of nivolumab. Every patient had relapsed following autologous stem cell transplantation, and cohorts differed in brentuximab vedotin exposure. Each best response was a complete response, a partial response or progressive disease. The data derive from a study of PD-1 blockade in classical Hodgkin lymphoma. Across the study: Intravenous delivery of nivolumab at 3 mg/kg to patients occurred every 2 weeks. Study results and limitations: Patients excluded were those beginning nivolumab under 1 year after ASCT. Newly diagnosed patients were reported to start with lower TCR diversity than healthy donors.

The data were produced by immunoSEQ multiplex PCR, yet TCRdb's version contains in-frame clones alone and is incomplete. The table lists tens of thousands of clones, approximately 90% of them singletons. The sample in question was peripheral blood mononuclear cells (PBMCs), obtained before the fourth cycle of nivolumab. The V call is TRBV28, the J call TRBJ1-1; 8 bases fit TRBD1. The sequence was collected from a human donor with classical Hodgkin lymphoma. CDR3 region: CASSFDRGAFF. The DNA of the CDR3 is TGTGCCAGCAGTTTTGACAGGGGAGCTTTCTTT.